The TCR beta chain described here comes from a study of blood T cell repertoires in COVID-19 (dated by TCRdb to about 2020). About the study as a whole: Samples covering the acute and convalescent phases of COVID-19 were provided by collaborators in the United States, Italy and Spain. The material from the prospective study consisted of cDNA or gDNA derived from T cells, B-cell-depleted T cells, or PBMCs. Subjects who had been exposed to COVID-19, were actively infected with it, or had recovered from it provided the deeply sampled blood TCRbeta repertoires that made up the dataset. The repertoires were released in a freely available public database intended as a resource for research on the immune response to SARS-CoV-2. The samples were drawn from the first 160 participants of the ongoing ImmuneRACE study and from about 1,200 subjects provided by 6 global collaborators. Sample metadata almost always included a de-identified subject ID, COVID-19 status, age in years and sex. Where available, HLA class I and class II types were taken from metadata supplied by the sample provider and were not determined by assay-based typing. On the study overall, not on this receptor specifically: The amount of clinical and demographic metadata varied by source and participant and was provided uncurated.

TCRbeta CDR3 regions were amplified from genomic DNA by means of the immunoSEQ Assay, a bias-controlled multiplex PCR. The original methods were these. Within the assay, amplification of reference gene primers was used to estimate how many nucleated cells each sample contained. To quantify the absolute abundance of each unique TCRbeta CDR3 rearrangement, sequence reads were collapsed and filtered. For each sample, productive Simpson clonality was calculated as the square root of Simpson's diversity index across productive rearrangements. This is the immuneACCESS table as TCRdb keeps it, with only in-frame sequences that have V and J called. A part of the clones is gone; compared with another copy, unresolved V genes explain less than half, and the rest is unexplained. V and J calls and clone size are those listed in that table; D and trimming were worked out from the DNA. This sample is represented by under 250,000 clones; 75% to 85% of them were singletons. The top ten constitute 5.5% of the sample.

The collaborating institutions used their own protocols to collect whole blood in K2EDTA tubes. For TCRbeta analysis, collaborators shipped samples as frozen whole blood, isolated PBMCs, or DNA extracted from either of those sample types. Reading the germline V gene gives CDR1 SGHDT and CDR2 YYEEEE. Measured from the cysteine to the phenylalanine, the CDR3 is 14 residues long. Only CDR3 DNA remains: 42 bases, in frame from the first base. V trim: 0 bases; J trim: 10 bases; unmatched bases: 4. As for this clone: Its antigen remains undetermined. One base away there is no much larger clone; base qualities are not given.

The sequence derives from a human donor in a cohort sampled during active COVID-19. Sample: peripheral blood. The V and J segments used are TRBV5-6 and TRBJ2-5; 12 bases in the junction line up with TRBD2. The base sequence is TGTGCCAGCAGCTTGGGACTAGCGGGAGAGGGCCAGTACTTC. This gives the protein CASSLGLAGEGQYF.